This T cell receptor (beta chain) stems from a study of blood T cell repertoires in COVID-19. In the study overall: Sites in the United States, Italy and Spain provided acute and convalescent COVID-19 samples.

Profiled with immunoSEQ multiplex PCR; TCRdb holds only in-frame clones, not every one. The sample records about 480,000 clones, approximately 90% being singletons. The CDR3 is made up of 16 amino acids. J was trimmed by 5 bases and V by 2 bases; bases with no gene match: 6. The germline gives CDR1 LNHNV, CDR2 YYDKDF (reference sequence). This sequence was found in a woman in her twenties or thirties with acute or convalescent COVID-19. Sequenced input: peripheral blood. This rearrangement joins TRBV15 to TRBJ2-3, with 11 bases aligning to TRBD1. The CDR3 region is CATSRKDRGLGDTQYF. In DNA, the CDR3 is TGTGCCACCAGCAGAAAGGACAGGGGGCTTGGAGATACGCAGTATTTT.